This TCR beta chain was obtained from a study of spatial heterogeneity in lung cancer. TCRdb itself ran the 5' RACE reads through MiXCR, one entry per CDR3 protein. Here the sample spans approximately 11,000 distinct CDR3 sequences, approximately 6.3% being singletons. Germline values: CDR1 SQVTM, CDR2 ANQGSEA. This CDR3 comprises 16 residues. The junction had 12 bases not matched to a gene; V was cut back by 4 bases and J by 4 bases. This sample's time point: sample taken at primary tumor resection. The chain uses TRBV29-1 and TRBJ2-2; 7 nucleotides line up with TRBD1. This specimen consisted of normal lung tissue next to the tumor, obtained at surgery. This TCR came from a male donor with early-stage non-small cell lung cancer. CDR3 residues: CSVGDSHTGSTGELFF. For the CDR3, the DNA is TGCAGCGTTGGGGACAGCCATACGGGAAGCACCGGGGAGCTGTTTTTT.